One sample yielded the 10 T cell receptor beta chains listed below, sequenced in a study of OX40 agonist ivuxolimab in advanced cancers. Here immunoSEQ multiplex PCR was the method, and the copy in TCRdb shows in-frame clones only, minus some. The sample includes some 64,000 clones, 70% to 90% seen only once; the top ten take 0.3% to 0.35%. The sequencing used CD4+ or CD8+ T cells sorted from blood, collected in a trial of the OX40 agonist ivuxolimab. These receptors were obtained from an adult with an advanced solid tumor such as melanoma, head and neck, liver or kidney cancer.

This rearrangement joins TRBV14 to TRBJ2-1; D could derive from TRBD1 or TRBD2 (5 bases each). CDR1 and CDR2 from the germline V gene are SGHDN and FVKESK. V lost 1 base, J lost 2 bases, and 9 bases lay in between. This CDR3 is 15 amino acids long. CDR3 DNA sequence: TGTGCCAGCAGCCAAGGGTTGGGGGCCTACAATGAGCAGTTCTTC. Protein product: CASSQGLGAYNEQFF.

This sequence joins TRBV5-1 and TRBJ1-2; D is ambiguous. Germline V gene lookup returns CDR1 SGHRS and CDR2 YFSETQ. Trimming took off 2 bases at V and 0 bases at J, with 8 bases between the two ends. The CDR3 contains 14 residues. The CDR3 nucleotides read TGCGCCAGCAGCTTCGGGATAACTAACTATGGCTACACCTTC. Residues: CASSFGITNYGYTF.

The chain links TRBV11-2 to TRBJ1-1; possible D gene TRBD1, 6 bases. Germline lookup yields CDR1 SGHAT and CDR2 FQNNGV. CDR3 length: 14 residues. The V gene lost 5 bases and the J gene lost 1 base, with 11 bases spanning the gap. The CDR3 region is CASSPQGQNTEAFF. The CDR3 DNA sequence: TGTGCCAGCAGCCCACAGGGACAGAACACTGAAGCTTTCTTT.

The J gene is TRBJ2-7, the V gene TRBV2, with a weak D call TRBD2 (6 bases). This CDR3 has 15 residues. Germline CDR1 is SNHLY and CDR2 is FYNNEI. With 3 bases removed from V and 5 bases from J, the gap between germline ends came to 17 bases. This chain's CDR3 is CASSDIRGGRDEQYF. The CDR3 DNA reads TGTGCCAGCAGTGATATTAGGGGAGGTCGGGACGAGCAGTACTTC. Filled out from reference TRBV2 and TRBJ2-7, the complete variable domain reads EPEVTQTPSHQVTQMGQEVILRCVPISNHLYFYWYRQILGQKVEFLVSFYNNEISEKSEIFDDQFSVERPDGSNFTLKIRSTKLEDSAMYFCASSDIRGGRDEQYFGPGTRLTVT.

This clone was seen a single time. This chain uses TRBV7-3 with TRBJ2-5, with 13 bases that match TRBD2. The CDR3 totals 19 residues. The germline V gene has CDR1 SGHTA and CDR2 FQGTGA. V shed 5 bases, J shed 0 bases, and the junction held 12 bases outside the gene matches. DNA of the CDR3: TGTGCCAGCAGCGTAAATCCCCTTGGGACTAGCGGGGACCAAGAGACCCAGTACTTC. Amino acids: CASSVNPLGTSGDQETQYF.

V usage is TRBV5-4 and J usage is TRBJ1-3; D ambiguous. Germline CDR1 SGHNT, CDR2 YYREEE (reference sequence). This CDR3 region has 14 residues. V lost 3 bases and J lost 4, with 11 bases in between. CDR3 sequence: CASSSPGTGNTIYF. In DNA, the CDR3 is TGTGCCAGCAGCTCGCCCGGCACCGGAAACACCATATATTTT.

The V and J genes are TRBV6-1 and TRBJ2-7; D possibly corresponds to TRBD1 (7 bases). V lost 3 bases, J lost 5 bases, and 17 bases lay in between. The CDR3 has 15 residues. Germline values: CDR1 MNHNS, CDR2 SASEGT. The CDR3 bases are TGTGCCAGCAGTGACCGACAGGGACTCCGGGACGAGCAGTACTTC. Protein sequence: CASSDRQGLRDEQYF.

CDR3 protein: CASSAGGPGNEQFF. DNA for the CDR3: TGTGCCAGCAGCGCGGGGGGGCCGGGGAATGAGCAGTTCTTC. The chain links TRBV9 to TRBJ2-1; 8 positions match TRBD2. Looked up from germline, CDR1 is SGDLS and CDR2 is YYNGEE. Losses at the gene ends were 3 bases for V and 7 bases for J; bases not matched to a gene: 6. The CDR3 consists of 14 residues.

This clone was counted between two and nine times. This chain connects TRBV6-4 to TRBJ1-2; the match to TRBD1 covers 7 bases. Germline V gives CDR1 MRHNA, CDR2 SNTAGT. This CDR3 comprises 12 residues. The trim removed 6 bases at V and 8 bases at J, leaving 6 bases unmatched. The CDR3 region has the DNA TGTGCCAGCAGAGGGGACAGACCGGGCTACACCTTC. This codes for CASRGDRPGYTF.

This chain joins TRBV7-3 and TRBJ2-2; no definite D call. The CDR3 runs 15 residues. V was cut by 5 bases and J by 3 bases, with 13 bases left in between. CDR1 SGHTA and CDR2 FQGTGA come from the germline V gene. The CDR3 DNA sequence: TGTGCCAGCAGCCGCTCGGCGGTTGACACCGGGGAGCTGTTTTTT. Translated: CASSRSAVDTGELFF.